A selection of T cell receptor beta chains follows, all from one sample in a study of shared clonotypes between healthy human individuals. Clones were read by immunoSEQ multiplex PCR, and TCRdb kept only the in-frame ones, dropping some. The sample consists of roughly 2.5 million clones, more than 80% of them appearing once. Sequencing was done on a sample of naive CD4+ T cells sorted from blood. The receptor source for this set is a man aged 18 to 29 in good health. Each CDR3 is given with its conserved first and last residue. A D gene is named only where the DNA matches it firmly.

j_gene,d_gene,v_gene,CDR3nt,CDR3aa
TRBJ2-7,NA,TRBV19,TGTGCCAGTAGTACCCAGGTTCCTTCCTACGAGCAGTACTTC,CASSTQVPSYEQYF
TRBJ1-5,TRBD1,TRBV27,TGTGCCAGCAGGTTTAAAACAGGGGCTCGCAATCAGCCCCAGCATTTT,CASRFKTGARNQPQHF
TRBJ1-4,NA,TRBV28,TGTGCCAGCAGCCGGGGGGGTGAAAAACTGTTTTTT,CASSRGGEKLFF
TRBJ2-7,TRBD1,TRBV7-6,TGTGCCAGCAGCCTGGACAGGGATATCTACGAGCAGTACTTC,CASSLDRDIYEQYF
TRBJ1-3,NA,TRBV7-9,TGTGCCAGCCGCAGTAGCTCTGGAAACACCATATATTTT,CASRSSSGNTIYF
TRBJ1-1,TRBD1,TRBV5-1,TGCGCCAGCAGTTCCCTCACAGGGGGCGCGAACACTGAAGCTTTCTTT,CASSSLTGGANTEAFF
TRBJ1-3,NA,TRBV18,TGTGCCAGCTCACCACCGGAGGGGGGCCTTGGAAACACCATATATTTT,CASSPPEGGLGNTIYF
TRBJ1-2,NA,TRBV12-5,TGTGCTAGTGGTTTGCCTGCAGGGATTATTAGCTATGGCTACACCTTC,CASGLPAGIISYGYTF
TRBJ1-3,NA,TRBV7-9,TGTGCCAGCAGCTTATACCTTGGGGTAAACACCATATATTTT,CASSLYLGVNTIYF
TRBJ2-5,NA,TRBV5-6,TGTGCCAGCAGCTCATTACAGGGTCGCGAGACCCAGTACTTC,CASSSLQGRETQYF
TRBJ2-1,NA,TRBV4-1,TGCGCCAGCAGCCTAGTAGGCTACAATGAGCAGTTCTTC,CASSLVGYNEQFF
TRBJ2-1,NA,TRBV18,TGTGCCAGCTCAGCGGGACAGCCTGCATTATACAATGAGCAGTTCTTC,CASSAGQPALYNEQFF
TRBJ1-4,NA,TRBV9,TGTGCCAGCAGCGGAACAAGCGGGGGATATGAAAAACTGTTTTTT,CASSGTSGGYEKLFF
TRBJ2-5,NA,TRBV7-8,TGTGCCAGCAGTACGACGGAGACCCAGTACTTC,CASSTTETQYF
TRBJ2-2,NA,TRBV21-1,TGTGCCAGCAGCAAAGAGGGGCGCGACACCGGGGAGCTGTTTTTT,CASSKEGRDTGELFF